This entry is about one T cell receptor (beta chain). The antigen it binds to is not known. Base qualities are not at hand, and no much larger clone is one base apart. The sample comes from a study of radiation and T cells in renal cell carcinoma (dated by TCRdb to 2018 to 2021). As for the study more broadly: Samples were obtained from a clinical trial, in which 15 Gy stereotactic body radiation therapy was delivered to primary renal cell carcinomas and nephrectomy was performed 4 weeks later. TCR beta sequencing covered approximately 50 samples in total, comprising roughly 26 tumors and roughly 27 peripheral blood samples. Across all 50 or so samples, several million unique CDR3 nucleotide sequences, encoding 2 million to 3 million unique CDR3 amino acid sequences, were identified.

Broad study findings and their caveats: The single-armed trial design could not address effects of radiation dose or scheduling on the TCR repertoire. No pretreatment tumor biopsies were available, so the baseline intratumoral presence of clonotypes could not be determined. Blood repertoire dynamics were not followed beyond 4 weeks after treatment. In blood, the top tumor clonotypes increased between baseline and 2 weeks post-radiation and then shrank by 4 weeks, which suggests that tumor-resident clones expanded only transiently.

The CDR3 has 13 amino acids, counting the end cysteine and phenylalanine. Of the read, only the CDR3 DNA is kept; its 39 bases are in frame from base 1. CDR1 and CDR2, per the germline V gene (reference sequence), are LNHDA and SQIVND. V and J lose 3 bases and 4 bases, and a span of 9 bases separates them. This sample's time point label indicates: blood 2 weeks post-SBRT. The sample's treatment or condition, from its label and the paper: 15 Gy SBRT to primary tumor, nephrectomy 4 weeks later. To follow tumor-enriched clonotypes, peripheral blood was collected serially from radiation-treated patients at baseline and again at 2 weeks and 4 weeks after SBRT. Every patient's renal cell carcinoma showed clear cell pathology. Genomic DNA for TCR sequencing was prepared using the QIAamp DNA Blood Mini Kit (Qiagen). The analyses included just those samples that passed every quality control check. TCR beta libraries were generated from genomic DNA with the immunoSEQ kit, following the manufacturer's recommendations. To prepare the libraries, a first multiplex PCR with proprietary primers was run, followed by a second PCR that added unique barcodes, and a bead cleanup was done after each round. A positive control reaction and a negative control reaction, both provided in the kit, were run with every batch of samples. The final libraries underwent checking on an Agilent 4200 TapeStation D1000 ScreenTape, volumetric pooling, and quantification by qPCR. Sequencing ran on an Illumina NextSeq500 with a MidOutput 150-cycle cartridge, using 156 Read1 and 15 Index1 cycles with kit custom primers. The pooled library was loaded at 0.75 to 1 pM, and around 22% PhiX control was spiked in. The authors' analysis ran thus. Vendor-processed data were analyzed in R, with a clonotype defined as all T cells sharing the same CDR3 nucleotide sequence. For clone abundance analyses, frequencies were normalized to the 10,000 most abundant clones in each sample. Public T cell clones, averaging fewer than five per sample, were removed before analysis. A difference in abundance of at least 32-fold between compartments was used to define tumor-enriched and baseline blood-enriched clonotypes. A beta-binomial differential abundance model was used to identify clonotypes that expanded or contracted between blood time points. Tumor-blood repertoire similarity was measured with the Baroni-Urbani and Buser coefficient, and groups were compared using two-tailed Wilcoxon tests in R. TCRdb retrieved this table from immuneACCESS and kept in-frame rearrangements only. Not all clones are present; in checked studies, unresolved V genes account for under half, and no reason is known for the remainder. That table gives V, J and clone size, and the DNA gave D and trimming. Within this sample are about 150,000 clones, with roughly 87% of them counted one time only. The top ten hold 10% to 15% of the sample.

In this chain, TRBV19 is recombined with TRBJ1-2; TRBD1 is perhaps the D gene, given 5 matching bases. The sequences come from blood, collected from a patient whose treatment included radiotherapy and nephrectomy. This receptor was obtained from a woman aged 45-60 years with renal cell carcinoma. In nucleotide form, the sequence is TGTGCCAGTAGTATCGGGGCCTCCTATGGCTACACCTTC. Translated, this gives CASSIGASYGYTF.